This TCR beta chain was captured in a study of blood T cell repertoires in COVID-19. Study summary: The cDNA or gDNA used as material had been derived from T cells, B-cell-depleted T cells, or PBMCs.

The V and J ends lost 0 bases and 0 bases respectively, with 14 bases between them. This CDR3 comprises 17 residues. In the original analysis: Estimation of nucleated cell counts was performed using reference gene primer amplification. Profiled with immunoSEQ multiplex PCR; TCRdb holds only in-frame clones, not every one. The V and J calls and clone size were taken over from that table, and D and trimming were inferred from the DNA. Among 400,000 to 450,000 clones listed, 75% to 90% were seen once. The sequence came from a woman in her twenties or thirties with active or convalescent COVID-19. The chain is built from TRBV23-1 and TRBJ1-1; possibly TRBD1 for D (5 bases). TRBV23-1 is known as an ORF, though its function is uncertain. Sequencing was carried out using peripheral blood. The CDR3 DNA reads TGCGCCAGCAGTCAATCGTGGCAGGGCGGCGTGAACACTGAAGCTTTCTTT. Encoded protein: CASSQSWQGGVNTEAFF.